Listed below are T cell receptor beta chains from one sample, sequenced in a study of T-cell reconstitution after alpha-beta-depleted transplantation in children. MiXCR was run by TCRdb on the PCR reads, yielding one entry per CDR3 protein. This table has 450,000 to 550,000 distinct CDR3 sequences, over 10% appearing once. Source: PBMCs, mostly from graft donor cells, taken 180 days after TCRalphabeta/CD19-depleted stem cell transplant. All receptors derive from a female patient aged 2-9 years who had a stem cell transplant for aplastic anemia, so the T cells may come from the graft donor. CDR3s include the opening cysteine and the closing phenylalanine or tryptophan. Fields, in order: J gene, V gene, clone size, D gene, CDR3 protein, CDR3 DNA. D genes are given only for firm matches. Size is stated for part of the rows, as once, few or many counts, or as a class when the clone is expanded.

TRBJ1-1	TRBV15	NA	NA	CATSRDRNIEAFF	TGTGCCACCAGCAGAGATAGGAACATTGAAGCTTTCTTT
TRBJ2-7	TRBV7-8	few	NA	CASSSKVRASYEQYF	TGTGCCAGCAGCTCCAAGGTTAGGGCCTCCTACGAGCAGTACTTC
TRBJ2-5	TRBV12-3/TRBV12-4	NA	NA	CASSLRRPGEVASDRTQYF	TGTGCCAGCAGTTTAAGGCGGCCAGGGGAGGTGGCTAGCGATAGGACCCAGTACTTC
TRBJ2-7	TRBV28	NA	TRBD1	CASSRSGGRYF	TGTGCCAGCAGTCGCTCAGGGGGTCGATACTTC
TRBJ1-2	TRBV29-1	NA	NA	CSVDALSTSNYGYTF	TGCAGCGTTGATGCCCTTAGTACATCTAACTATGGCTACACCTTC
TRBJ1-1	TRBV20-1	few	NA	CSAIDGRAVGTEAFF	TGCAGTGCTATAGACGGGCGGGCAGTAGGAACTGAAGCTTTCTTT
TRBJ1-4	TRBV28	many	TRBD1	CASSKSYLDRPSEKLFF	TGTGCCAGCAGTAAATCTTACTTGGACAGGCCGTCCGAAAAACTGTTTTTT
TRBJ1-1	TRBV7-2	NA	NA	CASSFVFGGAVEAFF	TGTGCCAGCAGCTTTGTGTTCGGGGGCGCGGTTGAAGCTTTCTTT
TRBJ1-2	TRBV28	few	NA	CASSFGYSVNYGYTF	TGTGCCAGCAGTTTCGGGTACTCGGTAAACTATGGCTACACCTTC
TRBJ2-3	TRBV6-1	few	TRBD2	CASSSGLASTDTQYF	TGTGCCAGCAGTAGTGGACTAGCGAGCACAGATACGCAGTATTTT
TRBJ1-1	TRBV6-1	few	NA	CASRPPELSEAFF	TGTGCCAGCAGACCACCTGAATTGAGTGAAGCTTTCTTT
TRBJ2-1	TRBV20-1	few	TRBD2	CSAREGSGSRNEQFF	TGCAGTGCTAGAGAGGGTAGCGGGAGTAGAAATGAGCAGTTCTTC
TRBJ2-7	TRBV28	NA	TRBD2	CASSSIAGVKFEQYF	TGTGCCAGCAGTTCAATAGCGGGAGTAAAATTCGAGCAGTACTTC
TRBJ2-1	TRBV4-3	NA	TRBD2	CASSLRLAGPRGEQFF	TGCGCCAGCAGCCTGAGACTAGCGGGCCCTCGTGGTGAGCAGTTCTTC
TRBJ2-5	TRBV11-2	NA	TRBD1	CASSSIQGLKTQYF	TGTGCCAGCAGCTCGATACAGGGGTTGAAGACCCAGTACTTC
TRBJ2-7	TRBV7-2	NA	NA	CASSLVPAIYEQYF	TGTGCCAGCAGCTTAGTTCCCGCCATCTACGAGCAGTACTTC
TRBJ1-2	TRBV24-1	NA	TRBD1	CATSTGQGLFGYTF	TGTGCCACCTCCACGGGACAGGGCCTTTTTGGCTACACCTTC
TRBJ2-7	TRBV15	few	NA	CATSRDAPGHSSSYEQYF	TGTGCCACCAGCAGAGATGCGCCGGGTCACTCGAGCTCCTACGAGCAGTACTTC
TRBJ2-7	TRBV3-1	NA	NA	CASSQPQGKVGYEQYF	TGTGCCAGCAGCCAACCGCAGGGGAAGGTGGGCTACGAGCAGTACTTC
TRBJ1-1	TRBV7-3	NA	NA	CASSLFPLNTEAFF	TGTGCCAGCAGCTTATTCCCTTTGAACACTGAAGCTTTCTTT
TRBJ2-2	TRBV20-1	NA	NA	CSASRGLVGTGELFF	TGCAGTGCTAGCCGGGGCCTAGTGGGCACCGGGGAGCTGTTTTTT
TRBJ1-1	TRBV7-2	NA	NA	CASSLQGSLNTEAFF	TGTGCCAGCAGCTTACAGGGATCTTTGAACACTGAAGCTTTCTTT
TRBJ1-4	TRBV12-3/TRBV12-4	NA	TRBD1	CASSRPGGLNEKLFF	TGTGCCAGCAGCCGACCAGGGGGCCTGAATGAAAAACTGTTTTTT
TRBJ2-1	TRBV10-3	NA	NA	CAISVTGSSYNEQFF	TGTGCCATCAGTGTGACAGGTAGCTCCTACAATGAGCAGTTCTTC
TRBJ2-7	TRBV4-3	many	NA	CASSQDPGLDREQYF	TGCGCCAGCAGCCAAGACCCCGGCCTGGATAGGGAGCAGTACTTC
TRBJ1-6	TRBV9	few	NA	CASSAISMNSPLHF	TGTGCCAGCAGCGCCATCTCAATGAATTCACCCCTCCACTTT
TRBJ1-1	TRBV7-2	many	TRBD1	CASSLAQGAGTEAFF	TGTGCCAGCAGCCTGGCCCAGGGGGCAGGGACTGAAGCTTTCTTT
TRBJ2-1	TRBV14	NA	NA	CASSHGRNGRHNEQFF	TGTGCCAGCAGCCACGGGCGTAACGGGCGCCACAATGAGCAGTTCTTC
TRBJ1-5	TRBV25-1	NA	NA	CASSDSGLHQPQHF	TGTGCCAGCAGTGACTCCGGACTCCATCAGCCCCAGCATTTT
TRBJ2-2	TRBV12-3/TRBV12-4	few	TRBD2	CAIISPTSGSGDTGELFF	TGTGCCATTATCTCCCCGACTAGCGGGAGCGGGGACACCGGGGAGCTGTTTTTT
TRBJ2-1	TRBV20-1	few	TRBD2	CSARPPLGTSGNEQFF	TGCAGTGCTAGGCCCCCCCTAGGGACTAGCGGGAATGAGCAGTTCTTC
TRBJ2-5	TRBV4-3	few	TRBD1	CASSQRTGRETQYF	TGCGCCAGCAGCCAAAGGACAGGGCGGGAGACCCAGTACTTC
TRBJ1-5	TRBV29-1	few	NA	CSVERWGSNQPQHF	TGCAGCGTTGAAAGATGGGGGAGCAATCAGCCCCAGCATTTT
TRBJ2-5	TRBV6-5	few	TRBD2	CASSYSTGRVAGGETQYF	TGTGCCAGCAGTTACTCTACCGGTCGGGTAGCGGGAGGAGAGACCCAGTACTTC
TRBJ2-1	TRBV20-1	many	TRBD2	CSASLLAGGNEQFF	TGCAGTGCTAGTCTTCTAGCGGGAGGCAATGAGCAGTTCTTC
TRBJ1-1	TRBV21-1	few	NA	CASSKEERQGVATEAFF	TGTGCCAGCAGCAAAGAGGAACGACAGGGGGTGGCCACTGAAGCTTTCTTT
TRBJ2-1	TRBV7-2	NA	NA	CASSFEVGYEQFF	TGTGCCAGCAGCTTTGAGGTGGGGTATGAGCAGTTCTTC
TRBJ1-5	TRBV6-2/TRBV6-3	NA	NA	CASSITLVQPQHF	TGTGCCAGCAGTATTACGTTGGTCCAGCCCCAGCATTTT
TRBJ1-1	TRBV12-3/TRBV12-4	NA	TRBD1	CASSGDSGNTEAFF	TGTGCCAGCAGTGGGGACAGCGGGAACACTGAAGCTTTCTTT
TRBJ2-7	TRBV5-1	NA	TRBD1	CASSSGQGLDIEQYF	TGCGCCAGCAGCTCGGGACAGGGACTCGATATCGAGCAGTACTTC
TRBJ1-1	TRBV29-1	NA	NA	CSVAWRVNTEAFF	TGCAGCGTTGCATGGCGGGTGAACACTGAAGCTTTCTTT
TRBJ2-1	TRBV7-2	NA	NA	CASSPGTEQFF	TGTGCCAGCAGTCCCGGGACGGAGCAGTTCTTC
TRBJ2-5	TRBV28	NA	NA	CASSSPPEGGETQYF	TGTGCCAGCAGTTCCCCCCCCGAGGGGGGGGAGACCCAGTACTTC
TRBJ1-1	TRBV20-1	many	TRBD1	CSARAQGRGTEAFF	TGCAGTGCTAGAGCACAGGGGCGAGGGACTGAAGCTTTCTTT
TRBJ2-6	TRBV5-5	many	TRBD2	CASTPRGDSGANVLTF	TGTGCCAGCACCCCCCGGGGGGACTCTGGGGCCAACGTCCTGACTTTC
TRBJ1-2	TRBV12-3/TRBV12-4	many	TRBD1	CASSPGGGRSNYGYTF	TGTGCCAGCAGTCCAGGGGGAGGGCGATCTAACTATGGCTACACCTTC
TRBJ2-7	TRBV28	few	NA	CASSLEIGSYEQYF	TGTGCCAGCAGTTTAGAAATAGGTTCCTACGAGCAGTACTTC
TRBJ2-3	TRBV7-8	NA	TRBD2	CASTPGLAGGSDTQYF	TGTGCCAGCACCCCAGGACTAGCGGGAGGTTCAGATACGCAGTATTTT
TRBJ2-2	TRBV19	few	NA	CASSPGWNTGELFF	TGTGCCAGTAGTCCCGGGTGGAACACCGGGGAGCTGTTTTTT
TRBJ2-1	TRBV11-3	few	TRBD2	CASSAGGLAGPNEQFF	TGTGCCAGCAGCGCTGGGGGGCTAGCGGGACCTAATGAGCAGTTCTTC
TRBJ2-7	TRBV4-2	NA	TRBD2	CASSQGLAGATYEQYF	TGTGCCAGCAGCCAGGGACTAGCGGGAGCAACCTACGAGCAGTACTTC
TRBJ2-1	TRBV27	NA	TRBD2	CASSFRLAGGPYNEQFF	TGTGCCAGCAGTTTCAGGCTAGCGGGAGGGCCTTACAATGAGCAGTTCTTC
TRBJ2-7	TRBV18	few	NA	CASSPNIGVHEQYF	TGTGCCAGCTCACCAAATATTGGCGTCCACGAGCAGTACTTC
TRBJ1-5	TRBV27	NA	NA	CASSQQGVYNQPQHF	TGTGCCAGCAGCCAACAGGGAGTCTACAATCAGCCCCAGCATTTT
TRBJ2-2	TRBV19	NA	NA	CASIPRDLNTGELFF	TGTGCCAGTATCCCCCGGGACTTGAACACCGGGGAGCTGTTTTTT
TRBJ2-2	TRBV12-3/TRBV12-4	many	NA	CASWGVTGELFF	TGTGCCAGCTGGGGAGTCACCGGGGAGCTGTTTTTT